These T cell receptor beta chains were read from a single sample in a study of molecular identifiers for immune sequencing clone quantification. MiXCR, applied by TCRdb to the PCR reads, yields one record per CDR3 protein. The table shows about 36,000 distinct CDR3 sequences, with less than 20% occurring only once. Sample: naive CD8+ T cells from blood, with Jurkat cell RNA spiked in. The source is a human donor in good health. Some libraries in this study had Jurkat cell RNA spiked in. Each CDR3 is given with its conserved first and last residue. A D gene is named only where the DNA matches it firmly. Some rows have no size entry. The others give once, few or many, or a class for an expanded clone.

j_call	v_call	d_call	clone_size	cdr3_aa	cdr3_nt
TRBJ2-7	TRBV13	NA	many	CASSLGLREQYF	TGTGCCAGCAGCTTGGGACTTCGGGAGCAGTACTTC
TRBJ2-1	TRBV19	TRBD2	NA	CASRSASGNEQFF	TGTGCCAGTAGGTCGGCTAGCGGAAATGAGCAGTTCTTC
TRBJ2-7	TRBV7-8	TRBD1	medium-sized	CASARDRGPEQYF	TGTGCCAGCGCCCGGGACAGGGGACCCGAGCAGTACTTC
TRBJ2-3	TRBV28	NA	many	CASSLPAGRLTDTQYF	TGTGCCAGCAGTTTACCTGCGGGACGCCTCACAGATACGCAGTATTTT
TRBJ2-1	TRBV7-6	TRBD2	few	CASTLLRGYNEQFF	TGTGCCAGCACCCTCCTGCGGGGGTACAATGAGCAGTTCTTC
TRBJ1-1	TRBV27	NA	few	CASSPSGGNTEAFF	TGTGCCAGCAGTCCCTCGGGGGGGAACACTGAAGCTTTCTTT
TRBJ1-6	TRBV29-1	TRBD1	many	CSVLTGQGNSPLHF	TGCAGCGTTCTCACGGGACAGGGAAATTCACCCCTCCACTTT
TRBJ2-3	TRBV11-2	TRBD1	many	CASSHLRTGSTDTQYF	TGTGCCAGCAGCCACCTTAGGACAGGGAGCACAGATACGCAGTATTTT
TRBJ2-7	TRBV14	NA	many	CASSPSGPSYEQYF	TGTGCCAGCAGCCCGTCGGGGCCCTCCTACGAGCAGTACTTC
TRBJ2-3	TRBV3-1	TRBD1	NA	CASSQRTGVSTDTQYF	TGTGCCAGCAGCCAACGGACAGGGGTTTCCACAGATACGCAGTATTTT
TRBJ2-7	TRBV2	NA	many	CASSSGVYEQYF	TGTGCCAGCAGTTCTGGTGTCTACGAGCAGTACTTC
TRBJ2-7	TRBV5-1	TRBD1	NA	CASSYTGQPYEQYF	TGCGCCAGCAGCTATACGGGACAGCCCTACGAGCAGTACTTC
TRBJ2-1	TRBV7-9	NA	few	CASSLIVGGEQFF	TGTGCCAGCAGCTTAATAGTAGGGGGTGAGCAGTTCTTC
TRBJ1-5	TRBV6-5	TRBD1	many	CASSHRGLGNQPQHF	TGTGCCAGCAGTCACAGGGGGCTAGGGAATCAGCCCCAGCATTTT
TRBJ2-6	TRBV28	NA	many	CASSRSFSGANVLTF	TGTGCCAGCAGCCGTAGTTTCTCTGGGGCCAACGTCCTGACTTTC
TRBJ2-7	TRBV12-3/TRBV12-4	NA	many	CASSDRTGRVYEQYF	TGTGCCAGCAGCGATCGGACAGGGAGGGTCTACGAGCAGTACTTC
TRBJ2-1	TRBV2	NA	NA	CASSVYENEQFF	TGTGCCAGCAGTGTTTACGAGAATGAGCAGTTCTTC
TRBJ2-1	TRBV5-6	NA	many	CASSLGGYEQFF	TGTGCCAGCAGCTTGGGCGGGTATGAGCAGTTCTTC
TRBJ2-7	TRBV9	TRBD1	many	CASSGTGGSYEQYF	TGTGCCAGCAGCGGGACAGGGGGCTCCTACGAGCAGTACTTC
TRBJ2-7	TRBV5-1	NA	many	CASSLAASAGVHEQYF	TGCGCCAGCAGCTTGGCCGCGTCAGCCGGAGTTCACGAGCAGTACTTC
TRBJ1-4	TRBV28	NA	many	CASSLRAGEKLFF	TGTGCCAGCAGCCTCCGGGCCGGGGAAAAACTGTTTTTT
TRBJ1-5	TRBV5-1	NA	medium-sized	CASSWEGLGNQPQHF	TGCGCCAGCAGCTGGGAGGGGTTGGGCAATCAGCCCCAGCATTTT
TRBJ2-7	TRBV28	NA	many	CASSTMGEIYEQYF	TGTGCCAGCAGCACAATGGGCGAGATCTACGAGCAGTACTTC
TRBJ2-1	TRBV4-1	TRBD1	many	CASTPGGQAKFNEQFF	TGCGCCAGCACCCCAGGAGGACAGGCAAAATTTAATGAGCAGTTCTTC
TRBJ1-5	TRBV28	NA	NA	CASSSLGWTQPQHF	TGTGCCAGCAGTTCGCTGGGTTGGACTCAGCCCCAGCATTTT
TRBJ1-3	TRBV4-3	NA	many	CASSQFAGDSGNTIYF	TGCGCCAGCAGCCAATTTGCAGGGGACTCTGGAAACACCATATATTTT
TRBJ2-7	TRBV6-5	NA	many	CASSPGTNSYEQYF	TGTGCCAGCAGTCCCGGGACAAACTCCTACGAGCAGTACTTC
TRBJ1-5	TRBV28	TRBD1	NA	CASSIPPGTGGSNLPQHF	TGTGCCAGCAGTATTCCCCCCGGGACAGGGGGTTCTAATCTGCCCCAGCATTTT
TRBJ2-1	TRBV6-2/TRBV6-3	NA	many	CASTLGGYNEQFF	TGTGCCAGCACCTTAGGGGGCTACAATGAGCAGTTCTTC
TRBJ2-7	TRBV3-1	NA	few	CASSQDGQAYEQYF	TGTGCCAGCAGCCAAGATGGCCAAGCCTACGAGCAGTACTTC
TRBJ2-7	TRBV7-8	NA	many	CASSLEPGPSYEQYF	TGTGCCAGCAGCTTAGAGCCGGGACCCTCCTACGAGCAGTACTTC
TRBJ2-5	TRBV5-1	NA	once	CASGYPSGRLETQYF	TGCGCCAGCGGGTATCCCTCAGGGAGGCTGGAGACCCAGTACTTC
TRBJ2-3	TRBV5-6	NA	many	CASSLERVSTDTQYF	TGTGCCAGCAGCTTGGAGCGGGTTAGCACAGATACGCAGTATTTT
TRBJ2-7	TRBV27	TRBD2	many	CASSFSGRAYEQYF	TGTGCCAGCAGTTTTTCGGGGAGGGCCTACGAGCAGTACTTC
TRBJ2-1	TRBV24-1	TRBD1	many	CATSYTGTGHNEQFF	TGTGCCACCAGCTACACCGGGACAGGCCACAATGAGCAGTTCTTC
TRBJ2-1	TRBV9	NA	NA	CASSVGSADNEQFF	TGTGCCAGCAGCGTAGGGTCAGCCGACAATGAGCAGTTCTTC
TRBJ2-2	TRBV9	NA	many	CASSYDASNTGELFF	TGTGCCAGCAGCTACGACGCGAGCAACACCGGGGAGCTGTTTTTT
TRBJ2-1	TRBV11-2	TRBD2	NA	CASSLDLAGEQFF	TGTGCCAGCAGCTTAGACCTAGCGGGCGAGCAGTTCTTC
TRBJ2-7	TRBV7-9	TRBD2	many	CASSFGGRESSYEQYF	TGTGCCAGCAGCTTTGGCGGGAGGGAGAGCTCCTACGAGCAGTACTTC
TRBJ2-7	TRBV14	TRBD1	many	CASSQWTGVEQYF	TGTGCCAGCAGCCAATGGACAGGGGTCGAGCAGTACTTC
TRBJ2-1	TRBV12-3/TRBV12-4	TRBD2	many	CASRATPGLADNEQFF	TGTGCCAGCAGGGCGACCCCGGGACTAGCGGACAATGAGCAGTTCTTC
TRBJ2-3	TRBV27	TRBD1	many	CASSPSPTGGADTQYF	TGTGCCAGCAGTCCCAGCCCGACAGGGGGGGCGGATACGCAGTATTTT
TRBJ2-1	TRBV4-1	NA	few	CASSQDKGESEQFF	TGCGCCAGCAGCCAAGATAAGGGAGAAAGTGAGCAGTTCTTC
TRBJ2-5	TRBV7-2	NA	few	CASSLVEDGGQGAQYF	TGTGCCAGCAGCTTGGTGGAGGACGGAGGGCAGGGGGCCCAGTACTTC
TRBJ2-2	TRBV7-9	NA	medium-sized	CASSLSGELFF	TGTGCCAGCAGCTTATCCGGGGAGCTGTTTTTT
TRBJ2-1	TRBV12-3/TRBV12-4	NA	many	CASTGPSSYNEQFF	TGTGCCAGCACCGGACCGAGCTCCTACAATGAGCAGTTCTTC